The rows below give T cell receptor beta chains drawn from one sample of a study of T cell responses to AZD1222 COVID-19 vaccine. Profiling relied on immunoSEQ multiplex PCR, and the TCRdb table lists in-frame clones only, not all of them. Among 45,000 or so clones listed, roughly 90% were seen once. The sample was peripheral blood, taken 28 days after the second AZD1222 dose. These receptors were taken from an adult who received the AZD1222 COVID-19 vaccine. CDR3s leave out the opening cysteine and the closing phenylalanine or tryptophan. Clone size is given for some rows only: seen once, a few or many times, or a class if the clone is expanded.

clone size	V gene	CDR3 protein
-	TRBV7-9	ASSTLVSAEQF
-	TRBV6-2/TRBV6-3	ASSYRGQEQY
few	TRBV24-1	ATSRGQGVWTQY
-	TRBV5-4	ASSPGQIYNSPLH
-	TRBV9	ASSVAPNEQF
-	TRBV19	ASSSWGGSPYNEQF
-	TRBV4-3	ASSQDGTTPQH
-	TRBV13	ASSRIGWGGGNTIY
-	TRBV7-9	ASSSRKRTSGVTDTQY
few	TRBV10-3	AISSRGGSSYEQY
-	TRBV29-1	STRIGLFTDTQY
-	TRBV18	ASSPRGTALYEQY
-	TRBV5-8	ASSPRQGRETQY
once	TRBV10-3	ANRGPNTEAF
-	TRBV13	ASSSPGTGGSPGELF
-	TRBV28	ASSLSGQQILPLH
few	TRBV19	ASSARATDAGELF
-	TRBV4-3	ASSQDQNSGGGETQY
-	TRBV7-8	ASSSKGVPSGNTIY
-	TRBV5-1	ASSTVLAGGPETQY
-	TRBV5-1	ASSSAGDEQF
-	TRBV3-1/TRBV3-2	ASSQDVGLRTEQY
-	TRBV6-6	ASSTEGVRHNEQF
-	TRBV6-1	ASSERGTVGNTIY
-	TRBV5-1	ASSFGTGSYEQY
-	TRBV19	ASTVGGGSGANVLT
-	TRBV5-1	ASSEPSGQHYTGELF
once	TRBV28	ASMHSGKNIQY
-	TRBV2	ASRGLAGDVRYNEQF
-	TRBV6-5	ASSYSADPGNTIY
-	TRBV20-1	SAKENQPQH